What follows are 6 T cell receptor beta chains derived from one specimen sequenced in a study of control samples from healthy donors and cancer patients. Generated by immunoSEQ multiplex PCR, the TCRdb table keeps only in-frame clones and is missing some. Here the sample spans roughly 55,000 clones, 80% to 95% being singletons. The sequenced sample consisted of PBMCs. The origin of the receptors is a man aged 35 to 55 with colorectal cancer.

A note on this clone: A junction end diverges from the germline sequence, so it may reflect a read error. This chain joins TRBV18 and TRBJ1-6; unclear D gene. CDR3 length equals 16 residues. Germline V gives CDR1 KGHSH, CDR2 LQKENI. In DNA, the CDR3 is TGTGCCAGCTCCCTCGGGCCTATCTCCCATAATTCACCCCTCCACTTT. It yields the protein CASSLGPISHNSPLHF.

This chain joins TRBV3-1 (or the pseudogene TRBV3-2) and TRBJ1-2; D not certain. V lost 7 bases, J lost 0 bases, and 12 bases lay in between. Looked up from germline, CDR1 is LGHDT and CDR2 is YNNKEL (reference sequence). The CDR3 is 14 amino acids. The CDR3 spells CASTRAGANYGYTF. Written as DNA, the CDR3 is TGTGCCAGCACCCGGGCGGGAGCTAACTATGGCTACACCTTC.

V usage is TRBV19 and J usage is TRBJ1-3; D perhaps matches TRBD1 (5 bases). This CDR3 has 14 residues. Trimming stripped 4 bases from V and 0 bases from J, with 7 bases between. Germline V lookup: CDR1 LNHDA, CDR2 SQIVND (reference sequence). CDR3 sequence: CASSTGASGNTIYF. DNA for the CDR3: TGTGCCAGTAGTACCGGGGCCTCTGGAAACACCATATATTTT. The full variable domain, with the rest looked up from reference TRBV19 and TRBJ1-3, is DGGITQSPKYLFRKEGQNVTLSCEQNLNHDAMYWYRQDPGQGLRLIYYSQIVNDFQKGDIAEGYSVSREKKESFPLTVTSAQKNPTAFYLCASSTGASGNTIYFGEGSWLTVV.

This chain uses TRBV30 with TRBJ1-5, with no clear D. Trimming removed 6 bases at V and 1 base at J, with 7 bases between. The germline V gene encodes CDR1 GTSNPN and CDR2 SVGIG (reference sequence). The CDR3 totals 12 residues. The CDR3 DNA reads as TGTGCCTGTTCCGCAAGCAATCAGCCCCAGCATTTT. Translation gives CACSASNQPQHF.

This clone came up once. This sequence joins TRBV19 and TRBJ1-2, with 9 bases that match TRBD1. CDR1 is LNHDA, CDR2 SQIVND, per germline (reference sequence). This CDR3 contains 18 residues. V shed 5 bases, J shed 2 bases, and the junction held 15 bases outside the gene matches. The CDR3, as DNA: TGTGCCAGTAGTGCCAAAACCGGGACAGGGACCTCGAACTATGGCTACACCTTC. Protein: CASSAKTGTGTSNYGYTF.

The chain recombines TRBV12-3 or TRBV12-4 with TRBJ1-1; D remains ambiguous. The CDR3 covers 13 residues. V dropped 7 bases and J dropped 1 base, with 10 bases sitting between them. CDR3 DNA: TGTGCCAGCATCCGGACGGGGAACACTGAAGCTTTCTTT. Amino acid sequence: CASIRTGNTEAFF.